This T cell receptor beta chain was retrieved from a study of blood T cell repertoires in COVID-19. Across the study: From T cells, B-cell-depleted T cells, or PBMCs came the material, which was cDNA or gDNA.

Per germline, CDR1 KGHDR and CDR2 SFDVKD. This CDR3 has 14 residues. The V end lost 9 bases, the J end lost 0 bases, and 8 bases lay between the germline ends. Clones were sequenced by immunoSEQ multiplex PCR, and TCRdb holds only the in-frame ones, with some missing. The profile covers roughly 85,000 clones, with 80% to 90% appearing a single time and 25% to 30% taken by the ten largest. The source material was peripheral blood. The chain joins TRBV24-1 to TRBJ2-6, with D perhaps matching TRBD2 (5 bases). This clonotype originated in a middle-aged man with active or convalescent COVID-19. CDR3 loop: CATGETSGANVLTF. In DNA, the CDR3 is TGTGCCACCGGGGAGACCTCTGGGGCCAACGTCCTGACTTTC.